The present T cell receptor beta chain was sequenced within a study of blood T cell repertoires in COVID-19. Across the whole study: There were acute and convalescent COVID-19 samples, and they came from the United States, Italy and Spain. Sample material is recorded as cDNA or gDNA derived from T cells, B-cell-depleted T cells, or PBMCs.

The CDR3 spans 14 residues. V lost 6 bases to trimming and J lost 4 bases; unmatched junction nucleotides: 8. Germline V gives CDR1 LNHDA, CDR2 SQIVND (reference sequence). Clones were sequenced by immunoSEQ multiplex PCR, and TCRdb holds only the in-frame ones, with some missing. The top ten clones hold 4.3% of a sample with a few hundred thousand clones, roughly 85% of them seen once. The sample taken for sequencing was PBMCs or T cells enriched from blood (not recorded which). The clonotype comes from a woman younger than 45 who had recovered from COVID-19. The rearrangement uses TRBV19 and TRBJ2-5, with 7 positions matching TRBD1. The CDR3 nucleotides read TGTGCCAGTAGCCACAGGGGTCTGGGAGAGACCCAGTACTTC. Amino acids: CASSHRGLGETQYF.